These 32 T cell receptor beta chains were all obtained from the same sample, sequenced in a study of T-cell reconstitution after alpha-beta-depleted transplantation in children. Preparation of the TCRbeta library used unique molecular identifiers. TCRdb processed the PCR reads anew with MiXCR; each CDR3 protein has one entry. The table shows about 260,000 distinct CDR3 sequences, with 7.5% to 9.5% occurring only once. The input for sequencing was PBMCs, mostly from graft donor cells, taken 180 days after TCRalphabeta/CD19-depleted stem cell transplant. The receptors stem from a male patient under 18 who had a stem cell transplant for acute lymphoblastic leukemia, so the T cells may come from the graft donor.

This clonotype was found many times. The chain couples TRBV12-3 or TRBV12-4 to TRBJ2-2, with D perhaps TRBD1 or TRBD2 (6 bases each). CDR3 size: 17 residues. V was clipped by 3 bases and J by 1 base, with 15 bases between them. CDR3 amino acids: CASSFQGPAGNTGELFF. The CDR3 DNA sequence: TGTGCCAGCAGTTTCCAGGGGCCAGCGGGGAACACCGGGGAGCTGTTTTTT.

This clonotype showed up just a few times. V and J are TRBV12-3 or TRBV12-4 and TRBJ1-2; TRBD1 matches 12 bases. V dropped 4 bases and J dropped 7; count of bases not matched to a gene: 10. The CDR3 has 16 residues. The chain's CDR3 is CASSWSMGQGAGGYTF. The DNA of the CDR3 is TGTGCCAGCAGTTGGTCTATGGGACAGGGGGCTGGTGGCTACACCTTC.

Of note for this clonotype: This likely stems from a read error, as it lies one base from a far larger clone. V usage is TRBV7-8 and J usage is TRBJ1-5; D is unresolved. Germline V gene data show CDR1 as SGHVS and CDR2 as FQNEAQ. The CDR3 is 14 residues long. CDR3 sequence: CAGSLGRGNQPQHF. In nucleotides, the CDR3 is TGTGCCGGCAGCTTAGGTCGTGGGAATCAGCCCCAGCATTTT.

This clonotype showed up many times. The chain is built from TRBV29-1 and TRBJ2-5; possible D gene TRBD1, 6 bases. The CDR3 has 14 amino acids. Trimming stripped 6 bases from V and 0 bases from J, with 14 bases between. Per germline, CDR1 SQVTM and CDR2 ANQGSEA. The CDR3 loop is CSVSGHLYQETQYF. The CDR3 DNA reads TGCAGCGTATCGGGACATTTGTACCAAGAGACCCAGTACTTC.

This clonotype was seen ten or more times. This chain links TRBV9 with TRBJ1-1; tentative D call: TRBD1 (6 bases). Trimming shortened V by 7 bases and J by 0 bases, and 7 bases separated the two germline ends. The CDR3 loop spans 12 amino acids. From germline, CDR1 is SGDLS and CDR2 YYNGEE. DNA for the CDR3: TGTGCCAGCGGACAGTTGAACACTGAAGCTTTCTTT. Protein: CASGQLNTEAFF. The full variable domain, rest sourced from reference TRBV9 and TRBJ1-1, is DSGVTQTPKHLITATGQRVTLRCSPRSGDLSVYWYQQSLDQGLQFLIQYYNGEERAKGNILERFSAQQFPDLHSELNLSSLELGDSALYFCASGQLNTEAFFGQGTRLTVV.

This clonotype has at least ten counts. V gene TRBV24-1 combines with J gene TRBJ2-3, with TRBD1 identical over 9 bases. The CDR3 consists of 19 residues. CDR1 is KGHDR and CDR2 is SFDVKD in the germline V gene. V lost 3 bases and J lost 1; bases outside the gene matches: 13. In DNA form, the CDR3 reads TGTGCCACCAGTGATCCACAGGACAGGGGATATGGTCGCACAGATACGCAGTATTTT. Protein product: CATSDPQDRGYGRTDTQYF.

In regard to this clonotype: A much larger clone differs from this one at a single base, so this may be a read error. V usage is TRBV20-1 and J usage is TRBJ2-1, with D possibly matching TRBD2 (6 bases). The germline V and J ends were trimmed by 3 bases and 3 bases, with 24 bases remaining between them. Germline V CDR1 and CDR2: DFQATT, SNEGSKA (reference sequence). The CDR3 has 18 amino acids. CDR3 residues: CSASGTTLTGANYNEQFF. The CDR3 region has the DNA TGCAGTGCTAGCGGTACAACACTTACGGGAGCTAACTACAATGAGCAGTTCTTC.

This clonotype occurred many times. The chain recombines TRBV5-1 with TRBJ2-5, with 7 bases lining up with TRBD1. Trimming cost V 5 bases and J 4 bases; bases outside gene matches: 8. This CDR3 comprises 14 residues. Germline CDR1 reads SGHRS; CDR2 reads YFSETQ. Here the CDR3 DNA reads TGCGCCAGCAGGGGACAGCCGGGATCAGAGACCCAGTACTTC. This codes for CASRGQPGSETQYF.

Remarks on this clonotype: A much more abundant neighbour one base away suggests this may be a read error. The chain uses TRBV4-3 and TRBJ2-1; D remains ambiguous. Germline V gives CDR1 LGHNA, CDR2 YSLEER. There are 14 residues in the CDR3. For the CDR3, the DNA is TGCGCCACCAGCCAAGGGCGTCAGCTCGGTGAGCAGTTCTTC. Encoded protein: CATSQGRQLGEQFF.

Note on this clonotype: A much larger clone lies a single base off, so this may be a read error. The gene calls are TRBV20-1 and TRBJ2-3; 10 bases match TRBD1. Germline assignment: CDR1 DFQATT and CDR2 SNEGSKA (reference sequence). The CDR3 contains 16 residues. Trimming at V came to 6 bases and at J to 4 bases, leaving 13 bases not matched to a gene. DNA of the CDR3: TGCAGTGCGGCCCCTCCGACAGGGGGCAAGTCAGATACGCAGTATTTT. Translated: CSAAPPTGGKSDTQYF.

Ten or more counts support this clonotype. The rearrangement links TRBV28 to TRBJ1-5; D remains ambiguous. The CDR3 is made up of 12 amino acids. Between the trimmed V and J ends, which lost 3 bases and 4 bases, there was a span of 4 bases. Germline V gene sequence: CDR1 MDHEN, CDR2 SYDVKM. The CDR3 is CASSFRNQPQHF. CDR3 DNA: TGTGCCAGCAGTTTCCGGAATCAGCCCCAGCATTTT.

This sequence joins TRBV4-1 and TRBJ2-1; the D is unclear. V lost 0 bases and J 10 bases, leaving 10 bases between the germline ends. The CDR3 consists of 13 residues. CDR1 and CDR2 from the germline V gene are MGHRA and YSYEKL. CDR3 loop: CASSQERFGEQFF. CDR3 nucleotide sequence: TGCGCCAGCAGCCAAGAGAGGTTTGGGGAGCAGTTCTTC.

The table lists this clonotype with many counts. The chain carries TRBV19 and TRBJ1-5; a weak D match, TRBD1 (5 bases). In germline, CDR1 is LNHDA, CDR2 SQIVND (reference sequence). The length of the CDR3 is 12 residues. V was shortened by 7 bases and J by 5 bases, with 9 bases between the two germline ends. CDR3: CASTQGYQPQHF. The CDR3 nucleotides read TGTGCCAGTACCCAGGGATATCAGCCCCAGCATTTT.

This clonotype was seen at least ten times. The CDR3 DNA sequence: TGTGCCAGCAGTTACGGGGGGACAGTCACAGATACGCAGTATTTT. Residues: CASSYGGTVTDTQYF. The rearrangement links TRBV6-5 to TRBJ2-3; weak D call: TRBD1 (7 bases). The CDR3 loop spans 15 amino acids. Trimming took 2 bases from V and 2 from J, leaving 11 bases between them. Germline CDR1 is MNHEY and CDR2 is SVGAGI.

The CDR3 DNA is TGTGCCAGTAGGGTTAGGACAGGAACCTACGAGCAGTACTTC. As protein: CASRVRTGTYEQYF. The V and J genes are TRBV19 and TRBJ2-7; 7 bases fit TRBD1. V shed 6 bases, J shed 2 bases, and the junction held 7 bases outside the gene matches. Germline loops: CDR1 LNHDA, CDR2 SQIVND (reference sequence). This CDR3 has 14 residues.

The sample holds many counts of this clonotype. The CDR3 reads CASSLEGGKGTEAFF. The DNA for the CDR3 is TGCGCCAGCAGCTTGGAAGGAGGGAAGGGGACTGAAGCTTTCTTT. This sequence joins TRBV5-1 and TRBJ1-1, with D possibly TRBD1 on 5 matching bases. V lost 0 bases, J lost 5 bases, and 14 bases lay in between. Germline V gene lookup returns CDR1 SGHRS and CDR2 YFSETQ. The length of the CDR3 is 15 residues. Using reference TRBV5-1 and TRBJ1-1 for the parts outside the CDR3, the full variable domain is KAGVTQTPRYLIKTRGQQVTLSCSPISGHRSVSWYQQTPGQGLQFLFEYFSETQRNKGNFPGRFSGRQFSNSRSEMNVSTLELGDSALYLCASSLEGGKGTEAFFGQGTRLTVV.

This clonotype was seen ten or more times. The V and J genes are TRBV29-1 and TRBJ1-1; no clear D gene. The CDR3 has 12 amino acids. Germline lookup yields CDR1 SQVTM and CDR2 ANQGSEA. V was cut by 1 base and J by 5 bases, with 8 bases left in between. CDR3 sequence reads: CSVEVARTEAFF. The CDR3, as DNA: TGCAGCGTTGAAGTAGCCAGAACTGAAGCTTTCTTT.

The J gene is TRBJ1-2, the V gene TRBV19, with D perhaps matching TRBD1 (5 bases). The germline CDR1 and CDR2 sequences are LNHDA and SQIVND (reference sequence). With 4 bases removed from V and 4 bases from J, the gap between germline ends came to 22 bases. The CDR3 sequence is 17 residues long. CDR3 in amino acids: CASSTGTSRPILYGYTF. CDR3 nucleotides: TGTGCCAGTAGTACTGGGACTTCACGACCTATCCTCTATGGCTACACCTTC. The full variable domain, completed using reference TRBV19 and TRBJ1-2, is DGGITQSPKYLFRKEGQNVTLSCEQNLNHDAMYWYRQDPGQGLRLIYYSQIVNDFQKGDIAEGYSVSREKKESFPLTVTSAQKNPTAFYLCASSTGTSRPILYGYTFGSGTRLTVV.

In this sample, this clonotype turned up many times. This chain joins TRBV2 and TRBJ2-4; TRBD1 or TRBD2 may be the D gene (5 bases each). Germline V gives CDR1 SNHLY, CDR2 FYNNEI. This CDR3 spans 17 amino acids. Trimming took off 2 bases at V and 0 bases at J, with 14 bases between the two ends. CDR3 DNA sequence: TGTGCCAGCAGTGAACTCCCCAGGGACCTAGCCAAAAACATTCAGTACTTC. Protein: CASSELPRDLAKNIQYF.

This clonotype was found many times. The DNA for the CDR3 is TGCGCCAGCATCAGGGAAGTAGGTTGGACCCGGTGTGGCTACACCTTC. Encoded protein: CASIREVGWTRCGYTF. This chain joins TRBV10-1 and TRBJ1-2, with D possibly TRBD1 on 5 matching bases. V lost 7 bases and J lost 7, with 25 bases in between. This CDR3 is 16 amino acids long. Per the germline V gene, CDR1 is WNHNN and CDR2 is SYGVQD (reference sequence).

This clonotype was seen repeatedly, ten times or more. The chain recombines TRBV12-3 or TRBV12-4 with TRBJ1-5, with D possibly TRBD1 on 6 matching bases. The CDR3 has 14 residues. Deletions cut 3 bases from V and 7 bases from J, with 13 bases between. For the CDR3, the DNA is TGTGCCAGCAGTTTCCGGGACAAGGAACAGCCCCAGCATTTT. Residues: CASSFRDKEQPQHF.

At least ten counts were recorded for this clonotype. V gene TRBV29-1 combines with J gene TRBJ1-1; D not certain. There are 11 residues in the CDR3. The germline CDR1 and CDR2 sequences are SQVTM and ANQGSEA. The V and J ends lost 4 bases and 4 bases respectively, with 7 bases between them. CDR3 DNA: TGCAGCGTTGGATTGAGCACTGAAGCTTTCTTT. Amino acid sequence: CSVGLSTEAFF.

Remarks on this clonotype: A much bigger clone sits one base away, suggesting this may be a read error. This rearrangement joins TRBV5-1 to TRBJ2-1; TRBD2 might be the D (6 bases). The CDR3 has 14 amino acids. Germline CDR1 and CDR2: SGHRS and YFSETQ. The CDR3 sequence: CTSSLEGFYNEQFF. The CDR3 DNA is TGCACCAGCAGCTTGGAGGGATTTTACAATGAGCAGTTCTTC.

On this clonotype itself: One base away lies a much larger clone, so this may be a sequencing read error. No conserved phenylalanine or tryptophan is present at the end of the CDR3, so a read error is the likely explanation. The chain uses TRBV20-1 and TRBJ1-1; maybe TRBD1 (5 bases). V gave up 3 bases and J gave up 6 bases, with 17 bases separating them. CDR1 is DFQATT and CDR2 is SNEGSKA in the germline V gene (reference sequence). The CDR3 loop spans 14 amino acids. The CDR3 sequence is CSASGRVGDPEAFS. The CDR3, as DNA: TGCAGTGCTAGCGGGAGGGTCGGGGACCCTGAAGCTTTCTCT.

This clonotype was observed at least ten times. The chain is built from TRBV5-1 and TRBJ2-5; D possibly corresponds to TRBD2 (6 bases). The CDR3 has 15 amino acids. Germline V gene sequence: CDR1 SGHRS, CDR2 YFSETQ. Trimming left V 6 bases short and J 4 bases short, with 19 bases between. The CDR3: CASTTRDFGGETQYF. The CDR3 nucleotides are TGCGCCAGCACAACCCGGGACTTTGGGGGAGAGACCCAGTACTTC.

The table lists this clonotype with many counts. The V and J genes are TRBV7-6 and TRBJ1-2; 7 bases are a match to TRBD1. Germline V lookup: CDR1 SGHVS, CDR2 FNYEAQ. The CDR3 is made up of 14 amino acids. V shed 4 bases and J 3 bases; nucleotides not matched to a gene: 5. CDR3 region: CASSSSGTDYGYTF. The CDR3 DNA is TGTGCCAGCAGCTCCTCCGGGACAGACTATGGCTACACCTTC.

This clonotype has ten or more counts. This rearrangement joins TRBV7-9 to TRBJ2-1; weak D call: TRBD2 (5 bases). The CDR3 spans 13 residues. Trimming shortened V by 2 bases and J by 8 bases, and 10 bases separated the two germline ends. CDR1 is SEHNR and CDR2 is FQNEAQ in the germline V gene (reference sequence). This chain's CDR3 is CASSLLVGDEQFF. CDR3 sequence (DNA): TGTGCCAGCAGCTTACTAGTGGGAGATGAGCAGTTCTTC.

This clonotype was seen ten or more times. This chain uses TRBV28 with TRBJ2-7; 11 nucleotides line up with TRBD1. This CDR3 is 16 amino acids long. Losses at the gene ends were 6 bases for V and 3 bases for J; bases not matched to a gene: 10. The germline V gene encodes CDR1 MDHEN and CDR2 SYDVKM. CDR3 protein: CASRSRRGTGGYEQYF. Here the CDR3 DNA reads TGTGCCAGCAGATCCCGTCGAGGGACAGGGGGCTACGAGCAGTACTTC.

This clonotype has just a few counts. The CDR3 nucleotides are TGTGCCAGCAGTTTAAGGCTAGCGGGCCTTACCTACGAGCAGTACTTC. Its protein product is CASSLRLAGLTYEQYF. The chain combines TRBV28 with TRBJ2-7; 8 bases map to TRBD2. CDR1 and CDR2 (germline): MDHEN, SYDVKM. V trimming: 2 bases; J trimming: 2 bases; junction bases outside the gene matches: 8. The CDR3 has 16 amino acids. The full variable domain, in which reference TRBV28 and TRBJ2-7 provide the parts outside the CDR3, is DVKVTQSSRYLVKRTGEKVFLECVQDMDHENMFWYRQDPGLGLRLIYFSYDVKMKEKGDIPEGYSVSREKKERFSLILESASTNQTSMYLCASSLRLAGLTYEQYFGPGTRLTVT.

This clonotype was counted ten times or more. The chain joins TRBV20-1 to TRBJ2-5; D might be TRBD1 or TRBD2, each matching 6 bases. Trimming left V 0 bases short and J 0 bases short, with 14 bases between. This CDR3 is 16 amino acids long. The V gene's germline CDR1 is DFQATT and CDR2 SNEGSKA (reference sequence). The CDR3 sequence is CSARDVGGGYQETQYF. Written as DNA, the CDR3 is TGCAGTGCTAGAGATGTGGGGGGCGGGTACCAAGAGACCCAGTACTTC.

This clonotype was observed many times. V usage is TRBV20-1 and J usage is TRBJ2-1; TRBD2 matches 8 bases. Germline CDR1 is DFQATT and CDR2 is SNEGSKA (reference sequence). The V gene end was trimmed by 5 bases and the J gene end by 3 bases; junction bases not matched to a gene: 3. The CDR3 loop spans 13 amino acids. CDR3 nucleotide sequence: TGCAGTGCTCGGACTAGCCTCTACAATGAGCAGTTCTTC. Translating gives CSARTSLYNEQFF.

This clonotype was seen ten or more times. The genes are TRBV5-1 and TRBJ1-2, with D perhaps matching TRBD1 (6 bases). The CDR3 runs 14 residues. V lost 4 bases and J 8 bases, leaving 18 bases between the germline ends. Germline CDR1 reads SGHRS; CDR2 reads YFSETQ. CDR3 nucleotides: TGCGCCAGCAGCCCCCGCCGGGGGGCGGACGGCTACACCTTC. Translated: CASSPRRGADGYTF.